The next 13 T cell receptor beta chains were all read from a single sample in a study of blood T cell repertoires in COVID-19. Here immunoSEQ multiplex PCR was the method, and the copy in TCRdb shows in-frame clones only, minus some. There are 250,000 to 300,000 clones in the sample; approximately 90% occur only once, and 6.9% lies in the top ten. Material for sequencing was peripheral blood. The receptor set was obtained from a woman in her 30s who had recovered from COVID-19.

CDR3 region: CASSAPASGGGEQFF. The CDR3 DNA reads as TGTGCCAGCAGCGCCCCGGCTAGCGGGGGTGGTGAGCAGTTCTTC. The chain employs TRBV7-6 and TRBJ2-1; TRBD2 matches at 10 bases. The CDR3 sequence is 15 residues long. Germline V lookup: CDR1 SGHVS, CDR2 FNYEAQ. With V trimmed by 5 bases and J by 9 bases, 10 bases remained unmatched.

The chain links TRBV5-4 to TRBJ1-2, with D tentatively TRBD1 (6 bases). Germline loops: CDR1 SGHNT, CDR2 YYREEE (reference sequence). The CDR3 has 13 residues. Trimming pared 2 bases from V and 6 bases from J, leaving 11 bases between. CDR3 in amino acids: CASSLGTQNGYTF. The CDR3, as DNA: TGTGCCAGCAGCTTAGGGACACAGAATGGCTACACCTTC.

The V and J genes are TRBV6-4 and TRBJ2-7; 7 nucleotides match TRBD1. The J segment lost 3 bases and the V segment lost 4 bases, leaving 3 bases of the junction unmatched. CDR1 MRHNA and CDR2 SNTAGT come from the germline V gene. This CDR3 comprises 13 residues. For the CDR3, the DNA is TGTGCCAGCAGTGCACGGACAGGCTACGAGCAGTACTTC. Protein sequence: CASSARTGYEQYF.

The gene calls are TRBV4-1 and TRBJ1-3; no clear D. CDR1 is MGHRA and CDR2 is YSYEKL in the germline V gene. Trimming cost V 2 bases and J 0 bases, with 11 bases left between them. The CDR3 runs 16 residues. The CDR3: CASSQSSPVSGNTIYF. In DNA form, the CDR3 reads TGCGCCAGCAGCCAATCGAGTCCGGTCTCTGGAAACACCATATATTTT.

This chain connects TRBV25-1 to TRBJ2-4; TRBD1 aligns across 7 bases. Looked up from germline, CDR1 is MGHDK and CDR2 is SYGVNS. J lost 4 bases, V lost 5 bases, and 8 bases had no gene match. The CDR3 is made up of 15 amino acids. The CDR3 loop reads CASSPWARGKNIQYF. In DNA, the CDR3 is TGTGCCAGCAGTCCGTGGGCCAGGGGGAAAAACATTCAGTACTTC.

The rearrangement joins TRBV7-9 to TRBJ1-2; maybe TRBD1 (5 bases). Germline lookup yields CDR1 SEHNR and CDR2 FQNEAQ (reference sequence). The V end was cut by 0 bases, the J end by 8 bases, with 10 bases between. The CDR3 is 13 residues long. CDR3 amino acids: CASSLAGGGGYTF. The CDR3 bases are TGTGCCAGCAGCTTAGCCGGGGGTGGCGGCTACACCTTC.

This chain joins TRBV10-3 and TRBJ2-3; TRBD1 agrees at 9 bases. CDR1 is ENHRY, CDR2 SYGVKD, per germline. This CDR3 has 15 amino acids. J lost 3 bases, V lost 5 bases, and 6 bases had no gene match. The CDR3 nucleotides are TGTGCCATCAGTAACACTGGACAGGGGACAGATACGCAGTATTTT. Translated, it gives CAISNTGQGTDTQYF.

The rearrangement uses TRBV18 and TRBJ2-2; tentative D call: TRBD2 (5 bases). This CDR3 has 19 amino acids. Trimming stripped 6 bases from V and 5 bases from J, with 28 bases between. CDR1 and CDR2 (germline): KGHSH, LQKENI. The CDR3 nucleotides are TGTGCCAGCTCCCGGGGTGGACTTACGGTCGACCGGCGGACCGGGGAGCTGTTTTTT. Its protein is CASSRGGLTVDRRTGELFF.

This clone occurred once. The chain is built from TRBV4-2 and TRBJ2-5; tentatively, D is TRBD1 (6 bases). This CDR3 spans 15 amino acids. With 0 bases removed from V and 3 bases from J, the gap between germline ends came to 11 bases. Per germline, CDR1 LGHNA and CDR2 YNFKEQ. CDR3 sequence (DNA): TGTGCCAGCAGCCAAGATCGAAACAGGGAAGAGACCCAGTACTTC. Its translation is CASSQDRNREETQYF.

The chain carries TRBV18 and TRBJ1-1, with D perhaps matching TRBD1 (6 bases). V was shortened by 0 bases and J by 3 bases, with 17 bases between the two germline ends. This CDR3 region has 17 residues. Per germline, CDR1 KGHSH and CDR2 LQKENI. The CDR3 is CASSPPAFTGRDTEAFF. Written as DNA, the CDR3 is TGTGCCAGCTCACCACCGGCCTTCACAGGGAGGGACACTGAAGCTTTCTTT.

J is TRBJ2-7 and V is TRBV6-5, with 9 bases fitting TRBD1. The CDR3 runs 14 residues. V shed 7 bases, J shed 5 bases, and the junction held 9 bases outside the gene matches. Germline V gene data show CDR1 as MNHEY and CDR2 as SVGAGI. The CDR3 nucleotides are TGTGCCAGCAACCCGGGACAGGGTGTCGACGAGCAGTACTTC. Amino acid sequence: CASNPGQGVDEQYF.

The chain carries TRBV6-1 and TRBJ1-3; D ambiguous. The CDR3 has 16 amino acids. CDR1 and CDR2 from the germline V gene are MNHNS and SASEGT. The V and J ends lost 3 bases and 4 bases respectively, with 16 bases between them. The CDR3 loop reads CASSEPGRMGGNTIYF. The CDR3 DNA follows: TGTGCCAGCAGTGAGCCCGGGAGAATGGGAGGAAACACCATATATTTT.

This chain's CDR3 is CASSRLAGVNEQFF. The CDR3 DNA is TGTGCCAGCAGTAGACTAGCGGGAGTCAATGAGCAGTTCTTC. The chain employs TRBV2 and TRBJ2-1; 12 bases are a match to TRBD2. After removal of 5 bases from V and 6 bases from J, the junction contained 2 bases not matched to a gene. The V gene's germline CDR1 is SNHLY and CDR2 FYNNEI. The CDR3 has 14 residues. Full variable domain (missing parts from reference TRBV2 and TRBJ2-1): EPEVTQTPSHQVTQMGQEVILRCVPISNHLYFYWYRQILGQKVEFLVSFYNNEISEKSEIFDDQFSVERPDGSNFTLKIRSTKLEDSAMYFCASSRLAGVNEQFFGPGTRLTVL.